These 25 T cell receptor beta chains share one sample of origin, sequenced in a study of cytotoxic CD8 clonotypes in ibrutinib-treated CLL. The table came from immunoSEQ multiplex PCR; TCRdb's copy has only in-frame clones and leaves some out. The table includes 200,000 to 250,000 clones, about four fifths detected once. The input for sequencing was PBMCs, taken after 12 months of ibrutinib treatment. All receptors come from a human donor with chronic lymphocytic leukemia.

The sample holds a few counts of this clone. The chain is built from TRBV27 and TRBJ1-2; D is ambiguous. Trimming cost V 5 bases and J 7 bases, with 14 bases left between them. Looked up from germline, CDR1 is MNHEY and CDR2 is SMNVEV (reference sequence). The CDR3 consists of 13 residues. CDR3 amino acids: CASSPSPTPGYTF. CDR3 bases: TGTGCCAGCAGTCCCTCCCCGACACCTGGCTACACCTTC.

The gene calls are TRBV5-1 and TRBJ2-4, with D possibly matching TRBD2 (5 bases). The CDR3 loop spans 16 amino acids. Per germline, CDR1 SGHRS and CDR2 YFSETQ. Trimming removed 4 bases from V and 0 bases from J, with 14 bases in between. CDR3 loop: CASSTGEGLAKNIQYF. The CDR3 DNA reads as TGCGCCAGCAGCACTGGCGAGGGATTAGCCAAAAACATTCAGTACTTC.

This rearrangement joins TRBV6-1 to TRBJ1-3; D is uncertain. The CDR3 covers 14 residues. Trimming stripped 6 bases from V and 3 bases from J, with 12 bases between. The germline gives CDR1 MNHNS, CDR2 SASEGT. For the CDR3, the DNA is TGTGCCAGCAGAGCAGGAGCAGATGGAAACACCATATATTTT. This translates into CASRAGADGNTIYF.

The chain employs TRBV6-1 and TRBJ2-5; TRBD2 aligns across 12 bases. CDR3 length equals 15 residues. V trimming: 2 bases; J trimming: 4 bases; junction bases outside the gene matches: 2. Germline assignment: CDR1 MNHNS and CDR2 SASEGT. This CDR3 is CASSELAGGVETQYF. CDR3 coding DNA: TGTGCCAGCAGTGAACTAGCGGGGGGGGTAGAGACCCAGTACTTC.

In this sample, this clone turned up a few times. This chain links TRBV7-9 with TRBJ1-1; D is perhaps TRBD1 (5 bases). The germline V gene has CDR1 SEHNR and CDR2 FQNEAQ (reference sequence). V gave up 3 bases and J gave up 5 bases, with 13 bases separating them. There are 14 residues in the CDR3. The CDR3 coding sequence is TGTGCCAGCAGCTTTAGTGGGGGGAAAACTGAAGCTTTCTTT. Its protein is CASSFSGGKTEAFF.

Only one count was recorded for this clone. The J gene is TRBJ1-1, the V gene TRBV6-6; possible D gene TRBD1, 6 bases. Germline V CDR1 and CDR2: MNHNY, SVGAGI (reference sequence). The CDR3 consists of 14 residues. Trimming shortened V by 1 base and J by 7 bases, and 13 bases separated the two germline ends. The CDR3 sequence: CASSYLGRGDEAFF. In nucleotides, the CDR3 is TGTGCCAGCAGTTACTTGGGCAGGGGCGATGAAGCTTTCTTT.

The rearrangement uses TRBV19 and TRBJ1-6; D not certain. Germline CDR1 and CDR2: LNHDA and SQIVND (reference sequence). The length of the CDR3 is 16 residues. With 3 bases removed from V and 0 bases from J, the gap between germline ends came to 9 bases. CDR3 bases: TGTGCCAGTAGTATCCGGGAGAGCTCCTATAATTCACCCCTCCACTTT. This codes for CASSIRESSYNSPLHF. The entire variable domain, with the rest obtained from reference TRBV19 and TRBJ1-6, is as follows: DGGITQSPKYLFRKEGQNVTLSCEQNLNHDAMYWYRQDPGQGLRLIYYSQIVNDFQKGDIAEGYSVSREKKESFPLTVTSAQKNPTAFYLCASSIRESSYNSPLHFGNGTRLTVT.

The rearrangement links TRBV2 to TRBJ2-7, with TRBD2 identical over 7 bases. The CDR3 loop spans 14 amino acids. Germline loops: CDR1 SNHLY, CDR2 FYNNEI. Trimming took 6 bases from V and 5 from J; bases not matched to a gene: 10. For the CDR3, the DNA is TGTGCCAGCAGATCCAGCGGGATCGGCGACGAGCAGTACTTC. It translates to CASRSSGIGDEQYF.

This clone came up once. This sequence joins TRBV6-5 and TRBJ1-3, with D possibly being TRBD1 (5 bases). Germline CDR1 reads MNHEY; CDR2 reads SVGAGI. V lost 10 bases, J lost 4 bases, and 20 bases lay in between. This CDR3 spans 15 amino acids. The CDR3: CATSGGEVSGNTIYF. In DNA, the CDR3 is TGTGCCACCTCCGGGGGGGAAGTCTCCGGAAACACCATATATTTT.

This chain connects TRBV5-1 to TRBJ2-1; D might be TRBD1 or TRBD2, each matching 5 bases. Trimming took off 0 bases at V and 6 bases at J, with 13 bases between the two ends. The CDR3 is 15 amino acids. Germline assignment: CDR1 SGHRS and CDR2 YFSETQ. CDR3 protein: CASSLAPGGLNEQFF. DNA of the CDR3: TGCGCCAGCAGCTTGGCACCTGGGGGTCTCAATGAGCAGTTCTTC.

The CDR3 nucleotides are TGTGCCAGCAGCTTTCTAGCGGGAGGCCGATACAATGAGCAGTTCTTC. Encoded protein: CASSFLAGGRYNEQFF. The J gene is TRBJ2-1, the V gene TRBV11-2; 11 bases are a match to TRBD2. Germline values: CDR1 SGHAT, CDR2 FQNNGV. CDR3 size: 16 residues. V lost 3 bases, J lost 4 bases, and 5 bases stayed unmatched.

V gene TRBV27 combines with J gene TRBJ2-6; 9 bases map to TRBD2. CDR3 length: 18 residues. Germline V gene lookup returns CDR1 MNHEY and CDR2 SMNVEV (reference sequence). Trimming cost V 0 bases and J 2 bases; bases outside gene matches: 5. In DNA form, the CDR3 reads TGTGCCAGCAGTTTATCCACTAGCGGGTACACTGGGGCCAACGTCCTGACTTTC. Amino acid sequence: CASSLSTSGYTGANVLTF.

The rearrangement links TRBV28 to TRBJ2-5, with D perhaps matching TRBD2 (6 bases). Deletions cut 5 bases from V and 2 bases from J, with 15 bases between. Germline V CDR1 and CDR2: MDHEN, SYDVKM. The CDR3 is 15 amino acids. The CDR3 DNA is TGTGCCAGCAGTCCCCCTATTAGCGGTCAAGAGACCCAGTACTTC. Its protein product is CASSPPISGQETQYF.

The chain carries TRBV7-3 and TRBJ1-2, with D possibly being TRBD1 (5 bases). Germline CDR1 is SGHTA and CDR2 is FQGTGA. V was clipped by 3 bases and J by 6 bases, with 11 bases between them. This CDR3 is built from 13 residues. CDR3 sequence: CASSFFGGDGYTF. CDR3 nucleotide sequence: TGTGCCAGCAGCTTCTTTGGGGGAGATGGCTACACCTTC.

This clone was detected ten times or more. The chain couples TRBV13 to TRBJ1-6; D unclear. Germline assignment: CDR1 PRHDT and CDR2 FYEKMQ (reference sequence). V was shortened by 0 bases and J by 0 bases, with 9 bases between the two germline ends. CDR3 size: 17 residues. CDR3 sequence: CASSLGAGSSYNSPLHF. The CDR3 coding sequence is TGTGCCAGCAGCTTAGGAGCGGGGAGCTCCTATAATTCACCCCTCCACTTT.

J is TRBJ2-7 and V is TRBV5-1, with 8 bases aligning to TRBD2. The germline V gene encodes CDR1 SGHRS and CDR2 YFSETQ. Unmatched junction bases numbered 14, after V lost 0 bases and J lost 6 bases. This CDR3 region has 17 residues. The CDR3 spells CASSLGSNAGRGAEQYF. For the CDR3, the DNA is TGCGCCAGCAGCTTGGGATCGAATGCCGGGAGGGGCGCCGAGCAGTACTTC.

This chain links TRBV29-1 with TRBJ1-2; the D gene is possibly TRBD1 (6 bases). The CDR3 runs 14 residues. The V end was cut by 7 bases, the J end by 2 bases, with 17 bases between. Germline CDR1 is SQVTM and CDR2 is ANQGSEA. In DNA form, the CDR3 reads TGCAGCGCCCGAGGGGGGTCGGAAAACTATGGCTACACCTTC. It encodes CSARGGSENYGYTF.

The chain couples TRBV6-1 to TRBJ2-7; the match to TRBD2 covers 8 bases. Per germline, CDR1 MNHNS and CDR2 SASEGT. The CDR3 extends over 16 amino acids. Losses at the gene ends were 2 bases for V and 0 bases for J; bases not matched to a gene: 6. The CDR3 DNA sequence: TGTGCCAGCAGTGAAAAAGGACTAGCCAACTCCTACGAGCAGTACTTC. Translation: CASSEKGLANSYEQYF.

This chain uses TRBV28 with TRBJ2-7; D unclear. The germline gives CDR1 MDHEN, CDR2 SYDVKM. Between the trimmed V and J ends, which lost 6 bases and 3 bases, there was a span of 12 bases. This CDR3 contains 13 residues. The CDR3 here is CASSGPALYEQYF. The DNA for the CDR3 is TGTGCCAGCAGCGGGCCAGCCCTCTACGAGCAGTACTTC.

The chain couples TRBV29-1 to TRBJ1-3; possibly TRBD1 for D (5 bases). The CDR3 covers 20 residues. V lost 0 bases to trimming and J lost 0 bases, with 24 bases between them. CDR1 is SQVTM and CDR2 is ANQGSEA in the germline V gene. The CDR3 spells CSVEEPPGGGTLNSGNTIYF. In DNA, the CDR3 is TGCAGCGTTGAAGAACCCCCCGGGGGGGGGACTCTAAACTCTGGAAACACCATATATTTT.

The V gene is TRBV18, the J gene TRBJ2-7; TRBD2 matches 11 bases. This CDR3 has 16 residues. Germline trimming cut 1 base from V and 0 bases from J; bases unmatched to any gene: 2. CDR1 KGHSH and CDR2 LQKENI come from the germline V gene. The CDR3 DNA reads TGTGCCAGCTCACCACTACTAGCGGGAGACTCCTACGAGCAGTACTTC. Translating it yields CASSPLLAGDSYEQYF.

This clone came up many times. The CDR3 DNA sequence: TGCAGCGTCCGACTCGACTATGGCTACACCTTC. Residues: CSVRLDYGYTF. The rearrangement joins TRBV29-1 to TRBJ1-2; D ambiguous. Germline values: CDR1 SQVTM, CDR2 ANQGSEA. The CDR3 covers 11 residues. V was pared by 6 bases and J by 3 bases, with 8 bases between.

The table lists this clone with a count of one. This chain uses TRBV4-2 with TRBJ2-7; 7 positions match TRBD2. The CDR3 covers 18 residues. Trimming took 0 bases from V and 0 from J; bases not matched to a gene: 11. Germline-derived CDR1 and CDR2 are LGHNA and YNFKEQ. The CDR3 region has the DNA TGTGCCAGCAGCCAAGACGGGGGGAACGGGCCTTACTCCTACGAGCAGTACTTC. The encoded protein is CASSQDGGNGPYSYEQYF.

The rearrangement links TRBV11-2 to TRBJ1-3, with 7 bases fitting TRBD1. Germline CDR1 and CDR2: SGHAT and FQNNGV. The CDR3 consists of 15 residues. The ends lost 4 bases at V and 4 bases at J; junction bases unmatched: 7. CDR3 loop: CASSSLTGRGNTIYF. The CDR3 DNA is TGTGCCAGCAGCTCCTTGACAGGGCGAGGAAACACCATATATTTT.

The V call is TRBV2, the J call TRBJ2-5; TRBD2 matches at 8 bases. V lost 1 base, J lost 4 bases, and 8 bases stayed unmatched. This CDR3 is built from 16 residues. In germline, CDR1 is SNHLY, CDR2 FYNNEI. CDR3 protein: CASSEVAGGSGETQYF. In nucleotides, the CDR3 is TGTGCCAGCAGTGAAGTGGCGGGAGGTTCGGGAGAGACCCAGTACTTC.